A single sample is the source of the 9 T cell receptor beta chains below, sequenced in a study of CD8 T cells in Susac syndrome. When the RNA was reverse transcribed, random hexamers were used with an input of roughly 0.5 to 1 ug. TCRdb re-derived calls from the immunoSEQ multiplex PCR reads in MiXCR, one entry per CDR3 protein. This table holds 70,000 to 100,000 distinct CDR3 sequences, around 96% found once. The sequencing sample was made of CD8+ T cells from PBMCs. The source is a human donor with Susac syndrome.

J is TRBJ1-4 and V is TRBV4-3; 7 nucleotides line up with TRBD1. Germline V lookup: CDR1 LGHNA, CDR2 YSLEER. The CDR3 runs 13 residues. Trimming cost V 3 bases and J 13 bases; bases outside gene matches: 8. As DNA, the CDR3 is TGCGCCAGCAGCCAGTCCTCGACAGGGCCACTGTTTTTT. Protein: CASSQSSTGPLFF.

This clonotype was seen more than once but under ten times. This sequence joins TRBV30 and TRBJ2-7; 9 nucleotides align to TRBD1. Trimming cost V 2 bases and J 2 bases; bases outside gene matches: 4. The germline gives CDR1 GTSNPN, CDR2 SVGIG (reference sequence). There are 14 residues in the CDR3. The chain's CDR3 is CAWSRGQGPYEQYF. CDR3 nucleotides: TGTGCCTGGAGTCGAGGACAGGGGCCCTACGAGCAGTACTTC.

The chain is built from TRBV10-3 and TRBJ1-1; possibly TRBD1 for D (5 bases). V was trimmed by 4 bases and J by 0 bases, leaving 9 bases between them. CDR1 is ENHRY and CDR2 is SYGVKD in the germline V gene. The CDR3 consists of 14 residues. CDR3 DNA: TGTGCCATCAGTGTGGGACTGGTGAACACTGAAGCTTTCTTT. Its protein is CAISVGLVNTEAFF.

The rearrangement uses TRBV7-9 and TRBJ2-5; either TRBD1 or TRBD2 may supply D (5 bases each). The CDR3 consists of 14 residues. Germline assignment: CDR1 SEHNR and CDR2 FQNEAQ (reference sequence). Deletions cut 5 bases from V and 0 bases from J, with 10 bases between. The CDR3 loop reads CASSEGRYQETQYF. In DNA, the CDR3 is TGTGCCAGCAGCGAGGGGCGGTACCAAGAGACCCAGTACTTC.

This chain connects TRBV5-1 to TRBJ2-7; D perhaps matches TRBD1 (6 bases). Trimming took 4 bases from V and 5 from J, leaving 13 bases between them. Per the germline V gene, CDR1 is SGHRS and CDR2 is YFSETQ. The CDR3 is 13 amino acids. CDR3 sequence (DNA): TGCGCCAGCAGCGGCACAGGGTTCGACGAGCAGTACTTC. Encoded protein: CASSGTGFDEQYF.

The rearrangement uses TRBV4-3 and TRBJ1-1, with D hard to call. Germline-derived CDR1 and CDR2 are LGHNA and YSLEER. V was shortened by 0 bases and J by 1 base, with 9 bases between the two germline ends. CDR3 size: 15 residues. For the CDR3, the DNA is TGCGCCAGCAGCCAAGATGGGCCGTCGAACACTGAAGCTTTCTTT. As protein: CASSQDGPSNTEAFF.

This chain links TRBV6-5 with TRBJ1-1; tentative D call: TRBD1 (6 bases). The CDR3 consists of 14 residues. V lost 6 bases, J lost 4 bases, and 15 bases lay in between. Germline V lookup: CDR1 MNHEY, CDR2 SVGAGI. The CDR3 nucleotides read TGTGCCAGCAGGGACAGATATGTACTCACTGAAGCTTTCTTT. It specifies CASRDRYVLTEAFF.

CDR3 sequence: CATSRDRGNEQFF. The DNA for the CDR3 is TGTGCCACCAGCAGAGATAGGGGCAATGAGCAGTTCTTC. The V gene is TRBV15, the J gene TRBJ2-1, with a possible D match to TRBD1 (5 bases). Trimming shortened V by 0 bases and J by 6 bases, and 6 bases separated the two germline ends. CDR3 length: 13 residues. Germline V gene data show CDR1 as LNHNV and CDR2 as YYDKDF (reference sequence).

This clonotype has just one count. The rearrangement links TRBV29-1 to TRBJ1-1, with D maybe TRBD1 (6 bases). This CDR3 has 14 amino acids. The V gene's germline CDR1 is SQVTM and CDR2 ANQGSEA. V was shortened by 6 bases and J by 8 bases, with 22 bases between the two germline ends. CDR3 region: CSVEGEDSPREAFF. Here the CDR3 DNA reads TGCAGCGTCGAGGGGGAGGACTCCCCCCGAGAAGCTTTCTTT.